This T cell receptor (beta chain) was captured in a study of T cell responses to AZD1222 COVID-19 vaccine. V shed 8 bases and J shed 2 bases, with 13 bases lying between them. From germline, CDR1 is MNHEY and CDR2 SVGAGI. The CDR3 extends over 13 amino acids. Libraries were prepared by immunoSEQ multiplex PCR; TCRdb keeps only in-frame clonotypes and omits some of them. The table shows about 160,000 clones, with 90% occurring only once. This clonotype was obtained from an adult who received the AZD1222 COVID-19 vaccine. The genes are TRBV6-5 and TRBJ2-7; D uncertain. The material sequenced was peripheral blood, taken 28 days after the second AZD1222 dose. CDR3 bases: TGTGCCAGCGGTCATCCCGAACCCTACGAGCAGTACTTC. As protein: CASGHPEPYEQYF.